The text below deals with one T cell receptor (beta chain). No antigen is known for it. No base quality information exists; no much larger clone differs at one position. Ophthalmopathy patients had moderately to severely active disease, Clinical Activity Score of at least 3, NOSPECS grade of at least 4, and disease duration under 3 months. Patients with other autoimmune diseases, uncontrolled infections, pregnancy or lactation were excluded from the study. Diagnosis was based on clinical symptoms, serum thyroxine, TRAb, thyroid ultrasound and orbital computed tomography. Ficoll-Paque density gradient centrifugation was used to isolate PBMCs from around 10 ml of fresh peripheral blood. Total RNA was extracted with Trizol reagent and quality-checked on an Agilent 2100 Bioanalyzer. The CDR3 starts with the cysteine, ends with the phenylalanine, and has 14 residues. The sequence is cut down to CDR3 DNA, 42 bases in frame from base 1. CDR1 and CDR2 (MDHEN, SYDVKM) derive from the germline V gene. V is clipped by 2 bases and J by 4 bases, and the sequence between their germline boundaries is 11 bases long.

This record comes from a study of Graves' ophthalmopathy and Graves' hyperthyroidism (dated by TCRdb to 2016 to 2018). In the study overall: Peripheral blood samples were taken at the time of initial diagnosis, before any treatment was given. The study used TCR beta repertoire signatures to distinguish Graves' ophthalmopathy from Graves' hyperthyroidism and to predict progression to ophthalmopathy. In total, 135 blood samples were TCR-sequenced: approximately 42 ophthalmopathy, roughly 77 hyperthyroidism and some 17 hyperthyroidism-to-ophthalmopathy patients. To explore V-J signatures that distinguish ophthalmopathy from hyperthyroidism, a discovery set of around 100 patients was enrolled, made up of some 41 with ophthalmopathy and 57 with stable hyperthyroidism. An independent validation cohort was composed of fewer than 20 hyperthyroidism patients and about 16 patients who later progressed from hyperthyroidism to ophthalmopathy. In about 6 hyperthyroidism patients, T-cell repertoires of thyroid tissue and blood were compared. Following sampling, methimazole starting at 30 mg daily was administered to hyperthyroidism patients, and high-dose intravenous methylprednisolone was administered to ophthalmopathy patients. The roughly 94 discovery patients were randomly split 7:3 into training and test sets.

The investigation overall reported the following: In cross-validation, the 13-signature model distinguished ophthalmopathy from stable hyperthyroidism with 85% to 90% sensitivity and roughly 81% specificity, and in the test set the corresponding values were roughly 80% and 76%. Most expanded thyroid clonotypes with frequency above 0.001 were also detected in blood, suggesting blood repertoires may reflect the thyroid immune response. Sample size was not statistically predetermined, and group allocation was not concealed from the investigators. In validation, the model predicted ophthalmopathy progression with about 70% sensitivity and about 73% specificity; some 13 predicted patients were CT-confirmed with GO in a median of around 6.5 months.

For repertoire sequencing, the TCR beta CDR3 regions were amplified from RNA transcripts. A first-round RT-PCR used HTBI primers with the Qiagen OneStep RT-PCR kit, followed by a second-round multiplex PCR, size selection and purification. Sequencing of the libraries was carried out on an Illumina HiSeq2000 in paired-end mode with 100 bp reads. In the original analysis: SOAPnuke was used to process the reads, removing any read that contained adapters or uncalled bases, had a mean Phred below 15, or lacked an exact match to the constant primer or identifier. COPE v1.2.5 was used to merge the high-quality paired reads. Each unique nucleotide sequence was defined as a clonotype, and clonotypes were aligned to IMGT TRB V, D and J references with MiTCR v1.1. The analysis was limited to V-J combinations with a frequency above 0.0001, which together covered roughly 99% of the repertoires. A TCR clonal expansion and chaos score per V-J combination was defined as the ratio of F50 clonal expansion to chaos observed in the TCRdist matrix. Welch's t-statistics and random forest were used to narrow the features down to 13 V-J combinations, which were then fed into a naive Bayes classifier. The Morisita-Horn index was used to measure how similar the thyroid and blood repertoires were. The public reads were reprocessed in TCRdb via fastp at Q25 and MiXCR, keeping in-frame beta chains. A single entry per CDR3 protein holds the most common genes and DNA from its merged rows. None of the V and J calls come from the authors' own analysis; TCRdb made them. This sample holds about 220,000 distinct CDR3 sequences; about a fifth were observed only once. The ten largest clonotypes hold roughly 45% of the sample.

The TCR originated in a woman aged 45-65 years with Graves' ophthalmopathy. Donor details come from another sample of the same person, matched by shared clones. The sequencing sample was made of peripheral blood. The chain links TRBV28 with TRBJ2-5; the best D guess is TRBD1, with 5 bases matching. At the DNA level, the sequence is TGTGCCAGCAGTTTAACGACAGCTCGAGAGACCCAGTACTTC. Its protein product is CASSLTTARETQYF.